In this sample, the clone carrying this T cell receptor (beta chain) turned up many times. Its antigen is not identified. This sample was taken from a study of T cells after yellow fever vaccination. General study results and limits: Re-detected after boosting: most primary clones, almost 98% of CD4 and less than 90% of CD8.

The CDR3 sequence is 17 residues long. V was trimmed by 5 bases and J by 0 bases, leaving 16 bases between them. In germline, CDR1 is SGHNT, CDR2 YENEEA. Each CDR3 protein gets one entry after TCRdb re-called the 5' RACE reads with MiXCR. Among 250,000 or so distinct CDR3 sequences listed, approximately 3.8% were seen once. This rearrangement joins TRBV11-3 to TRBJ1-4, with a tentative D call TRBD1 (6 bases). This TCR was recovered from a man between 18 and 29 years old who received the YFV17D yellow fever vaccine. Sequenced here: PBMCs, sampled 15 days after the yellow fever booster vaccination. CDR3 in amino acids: CASSPTPGTTTNEKLFF. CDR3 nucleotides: TGTGCCAGCAGCCCAACTCCCGGGACAACAACTAATGAAAAACTGTTTTTT.